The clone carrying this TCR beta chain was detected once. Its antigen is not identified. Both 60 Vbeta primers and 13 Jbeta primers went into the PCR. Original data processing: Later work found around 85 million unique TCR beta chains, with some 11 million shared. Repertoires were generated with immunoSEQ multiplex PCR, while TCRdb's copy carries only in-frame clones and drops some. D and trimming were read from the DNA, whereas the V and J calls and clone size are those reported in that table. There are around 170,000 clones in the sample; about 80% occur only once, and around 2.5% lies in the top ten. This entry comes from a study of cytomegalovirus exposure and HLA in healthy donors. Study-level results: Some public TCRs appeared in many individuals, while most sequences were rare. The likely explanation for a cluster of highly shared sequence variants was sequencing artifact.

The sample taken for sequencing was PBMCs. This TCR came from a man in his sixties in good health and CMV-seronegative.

CDR3 nucleotides: TGTGCCAGCAGCTTATCTCTGGGCGTCAATCAGCCCCAGCATTTT. It specifies CASSLSLGVNQPQHF. V and J are TRBV7-3 and TRBJ1-5; D gene ambiguous. V gave up 2 bases and J gave up 3 bases, with 11 bases separating them. This CDR3 spans 15 amino acids. In germline, CDR1 is SGHTA, CDR2 FQGTGA. Variable domain in full (rest from reference TRBV7-3 and TRBJ1-5): GAGVSQTPSNKVTEKGKYVELRCDPISGHTALYWYRQSLGQGPEFLIYFQGTGAADDSGLPNDRFFAVRPEGSVSTLKIQRTERGDSAVYLCASSLSLGVNQPQHFGDGTRLSIL.